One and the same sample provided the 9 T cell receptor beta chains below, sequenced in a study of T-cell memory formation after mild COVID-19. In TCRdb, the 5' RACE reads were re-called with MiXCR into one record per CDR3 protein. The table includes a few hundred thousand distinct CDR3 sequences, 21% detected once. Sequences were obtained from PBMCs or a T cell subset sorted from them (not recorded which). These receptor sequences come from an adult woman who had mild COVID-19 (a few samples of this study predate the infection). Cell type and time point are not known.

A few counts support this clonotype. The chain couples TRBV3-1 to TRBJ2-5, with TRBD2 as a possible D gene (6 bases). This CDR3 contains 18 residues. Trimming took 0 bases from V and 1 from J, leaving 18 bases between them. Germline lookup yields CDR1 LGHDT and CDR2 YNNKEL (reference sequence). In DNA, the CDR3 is TGTGCCAGCAGCCAAGATTTGTGGCAGGAGGGCTCCCAAGAGACCCAGTACTTC. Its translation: CASSQDLWQEGSQETQYF.

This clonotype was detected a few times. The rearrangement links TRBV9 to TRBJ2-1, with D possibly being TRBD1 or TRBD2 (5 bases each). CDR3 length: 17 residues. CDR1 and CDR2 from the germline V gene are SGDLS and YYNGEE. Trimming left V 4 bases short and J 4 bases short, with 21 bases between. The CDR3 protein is CASSPNPPGTAYNEQFF. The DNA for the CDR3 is TGTGCCAGCAGCCCCAACCCCCCCGGGACGGCTTACAATGAGCAGTTCTTC.

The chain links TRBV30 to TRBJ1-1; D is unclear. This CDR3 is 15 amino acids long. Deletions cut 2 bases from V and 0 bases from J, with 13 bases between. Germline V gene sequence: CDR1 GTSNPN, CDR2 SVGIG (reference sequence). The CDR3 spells CAWSQLLGLNTEAFF. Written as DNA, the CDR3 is TGTGCCTGGAGTCAACTCTTGGGGTTGAACACTGAAGCTTTCTTT. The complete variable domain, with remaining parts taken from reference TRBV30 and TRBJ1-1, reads SQTIHQWPATLVQPVGSPLSLECTVEGTSNPNLYWYRQAAGRGLQLLFYSVGIGQISSEVPQNLSASRPQDRQFILSSKKLLLSDSGFYLCAWSQLLGLNTEAFFGQGTRLTVV.

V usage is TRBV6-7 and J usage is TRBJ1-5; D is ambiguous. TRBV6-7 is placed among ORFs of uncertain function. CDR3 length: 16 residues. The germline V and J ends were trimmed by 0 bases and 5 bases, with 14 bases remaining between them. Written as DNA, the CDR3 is TGTGCCAGCAGTTACTCGCCCCGCGGGGAGGATCAGCCCCAGCATTTT. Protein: CASSYSPRGEDQPQHF.

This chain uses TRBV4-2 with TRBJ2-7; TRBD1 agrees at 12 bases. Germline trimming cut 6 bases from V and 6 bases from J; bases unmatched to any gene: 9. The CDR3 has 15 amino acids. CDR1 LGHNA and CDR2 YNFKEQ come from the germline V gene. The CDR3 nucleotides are TGTGCCAGCAGGAACTTGGGGACAGGGGGCGCCGAGCAGTACTTC. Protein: CASRNLGTGGAEQYF.

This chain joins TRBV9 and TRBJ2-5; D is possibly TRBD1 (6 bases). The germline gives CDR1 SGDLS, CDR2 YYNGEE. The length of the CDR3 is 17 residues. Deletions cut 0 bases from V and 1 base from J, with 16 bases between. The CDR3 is CASSVAPPGTIQETQYF. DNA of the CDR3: TGTGCCAGCAGCGTAGCTCCCCCCGGGACAATCCAAGAGACCCAGTACTTC. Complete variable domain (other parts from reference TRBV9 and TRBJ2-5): DSGVTQTPKHLITATGQRVTLRCSPRSGDLSVYWYQQSLDQGLQFLIQYYNGEERAKGNILERFSAQQFPDLHSELNLSSLELGDSALYFCASSVAPPGTIQETQYFGPGTRLLVL.

This CDR3 reads CASSYALWGQYYGYTF. The CDR3 DNA reads TGTGCCAGCAGTTACGCCCTGTGGGGACAGTACTATGGCTACACCTTC. This chain joins TRBV6-2 or TRBV6-3 and TRBJ1-2; 7 bases match TRBD1. CDR3 length: 16 residues. V was pared by 2 bases and J by 3 bases, with 9 bases of the junction left unmatched. Germline V gene lookup returns CDR1 MNHEY and CDR2 SVGEGT.

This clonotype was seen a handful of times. The CDR3 DNA sequence: TGCGCCAGCAGCTTGACAGGGCCTGAAGCTTTCTTT. This encodes CASSLTGPEAFF. The chain employs TRBV5-1 and TRBJ1-1, with D maybe TRBD1 (6 bases). The V end lost 1 base, the J end lost 6 bases, and 7 bases lay between the germline ends. The CDR3 runs to 12 residues. Germline V gene data show CDR1 as SGHRS and CDR2 as YFSETQ.

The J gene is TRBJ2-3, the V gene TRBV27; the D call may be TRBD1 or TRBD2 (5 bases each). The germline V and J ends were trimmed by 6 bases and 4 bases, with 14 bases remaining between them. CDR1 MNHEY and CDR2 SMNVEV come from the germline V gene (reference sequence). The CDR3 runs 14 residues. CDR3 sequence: CASSSNGAPDTQYF. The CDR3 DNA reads TGTGCCAGCAGCTCCAACGGGGCCCCAGATACGCAGTATTTT.